The rows below give T cell receptor beta chains drawn from one sample of a study of tumor and adjacent non-tumor tissue in lung cancer. TCRdb reprocessed the multiplex PCR reads via MiXCR and lists one record per CDR3 protein. The repertoire consists of 100,000 to 120,000 distinct CDR3 sequences, with over 75% occurring once and the leading ten covering about 22%. The sample comprised lung tumor tissue. All receptors come from a man in his 70s with non-small cell lung cancer. CDR3s include the opening cysteine and the closing phenylalanine or tryptophan. D genes are given only for firm matches. Clone size appears in some rows only: once, few, many, or a class for an expanded clone.

DNA,CDR3,D,size,J,V
TGCAGTGCAAACTGTGAACGAGAGCAGTACTTC,CSANCEREQYF,NA,NA,TRBJ2-7,TRBV20-1
TGTACCGGCAGCCCACTAAAACTAGCGGAGCAATACTTC,CTGSPLKLAEQYF,TRBD2,NA,TRBJ2-7,TRBV13
TGTGCCGGCAGTACCCCGGGACTCGGGACATACTTC,CAGSTPGLGTYF,NA,once,TRBJ2-7,TRBV6-6
TGTGCCAGTAGCTCGGGACCCCCGGTGGATCCACAAGAGACCCAGTACTTC,CASSSGPPVDPQETQYF,NA,NA,TRBJ2-5,TRBV4-1
TGTGCCAGCAGTTATACCGACAGTCCGATTAGCAATCAGCCCCAGCATTTT,CASSYTDSPISNQPQHF,NA,many,TRBJ1-5,TRBV28
TGTGCCAGCGCCTTGCTAGCGGGAAACGAGCAGTACTTC,CASALLAGNEQYF,TRBD2,many,TRBJ2-7,TRBV11-2
TGTGCCAGCAGTTCCGATAGGGGGAGCTTCTACAATGAGCAGTTCTTC,CASSSDRGSFYNEQFF,NA,NA,TRBJ2-1,TRBV5-6
TGCAGTGTCCCGGGCATTAAGAAGACCGGGGAGCTGTTTTTT,CSVPGIKKTGELFF,NA,NA,TRBJ2-2,TRBV20-1
TGTGCCAGCAGTGTTCGAAATCAATGGAGGACAGGGAGGAAGCCCCAGCATTTT,CASSVRNQWRTGRKPQHF,TRBD1,NA,TRBJ1-5,TRBV28
TGCGCCAGCAGCCAAGATGGAACCTTCGCCTACGAGCACTACTTC,CASSQDGTFAYEHYF,NA,NA,TRBJ2-7,TRBV4-1
TGTGCCAACAGTACGGACGGGAGCAATCAGCCCCAGCATTTT,CANSTDGSNQPQHF,NA,NA,TRBJ1-5,TRBV6-1
TGTGCCAGCAGTCCGGGACTAGACAGTACCAATAAGCAGTTCTTC,CASSPGLDSTNKQFF,TRBD2,NA,TRBJ2-1,TRBV6-2/TRBV6-3
TGTGCTAGCAGCGGGCTAGGGGGAGTAGTGGAGACCCAGTACTTC,CASSGLGGVVETQYF,NA,NA,TRBJ2-5,TRBV12-3/TRBV12-4
TGTGCCAGCAGCCGACTACAGGGATACGAGCAGTACTTC,CASSRLQGYEQYF,NA,few,TRBJ2-7,TRBV9
TGCGCCAGCAGCCAAGACCGACTATCTATCGAGACCCGGTATTTC,CASSQDRLSIETRYF,NA,NA,TRBJ2-5,TRBV4-1
TGCGCCAGCAACCAGAGGACAGGAACTGGGGCCAACGTCCTGACTTTC,CASNQRTGTGANVLTF,TRBD1,once,TRBJ2-6,TRBV4-3
TGTACCAGCGGCCACACGACGGGACCGAGAACTGGCGAGCAGTACTTC,CTSGHTTGPRTGEQYF,NA,NA,TRBJ2-7,TRBV4-2
TGTGCCAGCAGTTACCCCGGAGTAATTAATGAGCAGTTCTTC,CASSYPGVINEQFF,NA,NA,TRBJ2-1,TRBV6-2/TRBV6-3
TGTGCCAGCAGCCAATCAGGGATAGGTGAAGCTTTCTTT,CASSQSGIGEAFF,NA,NA,TRBJ1-1,TRBV4-2
TGTGCCAGCAGTTTAATCAGCTCAGAAGCCCAGTACTTC,CASSLISSEAQYF,NA,NA,TRBJ2-5,TRBV12-3/TRBV12-4
TGCAGCACTGATCCGGGACAGAGAGATGACGCTTTCTTT,CSTDPGQRDDAFF,TRBD1,NA,TRBJ1-1,TRBV29-1
TGTGCCAGCAGCCGGATAGGGGGGAATCAGTCCCAGCATTTT,CASSRIGGNQSQHF,NA,NA,TRBJ1-5,TRBV5-5
TGCAGTACTGACCCCCCTAGTTTCGAGCAGTACTTC,CSTDPPSFEQYF,NA,NA,TRBJ2-7,TRBV20-1
TGTACCAGCAGCCCGGGGCAGGGGAGCACTGAAGCTTTCTTT,CTSSPGQGSTEAFF,NA,NA,TRBJ1-1,TRBV11-2
TGTGCCATAAGAAGCCCAAACACCGGGGAGCTGTTGTTT,CAIRSPNTGELLF,NA,NA,TRBJ2-2,TRBV6-6
TGCAGCGTGTTGTATTCTTCTGGGGGCTTTTACGAGCAGTACTTT,CSVLYSSGGFYEQYF,NA,NA,TRBJ2-7,TRBV29-1
TGTTCTAGCAGAAGGGACGGTACAGATACGCAGTATTTT,CSSRRDGTDTQYF,NA,NA,TRBJ2-3,TRBV6-5
TGTGCCAGCAGGCGAACTAGCGGAGTGAACACCGGGGAACTATTTTTT,CASRRTSGVNTGELFF,TRBD2,NA,TRBJ2-2,TRBV14
TGTGCCTGCAGCATCCAGGGCCCTTACAAAGAGCAGTCCTTC,CACSIQGPYKEQSF,NA,NA,TRBJ2-1,TRBV14
TGCAGCGTTGTGGCAGGCGGAGATATCCAGTACTTC,CSVVAGGDIQYF,NA,NA,TRBJ2-5,TRBV29-1
TGTGTCAGCAGTTTAAAACGGGGGACAGGGATAAACTATGACTACACCTTT,CVSSLKRGTGINYDYTF,TRBD1,NA,TRBJ1-2,TRBV12-3/TRBV12-4
TGCAGCGTGGCCGACACATTCCAAGAGACCATGTACTTC,CSVADTFQETMYF,NA,NA,TRBJ2-5,TRBV29-1
TGTGCCAACAGTTTACGGGATAAGAAGTATTTT,CANSLRDKKYF,NA,once,TRBJ2-3,TRBV12-3/TRBV12-4
TGTCCCAGCAGCTTAAAACACTCTGGGACCAACGTCCTGACTTTC,CPSSLKHSGTNVLTF,NA,NA,TRBJ2-6,TRBV11-1
TGCAGTGATAGAGATCCGACAATCAGGACGGACTCCTACGAGCAGTACTTC,CSDRDPTIRTDSYEQYF,NA,NA,TRBJ2-7,TRBV20-1
TGTGCCAGCAGACCCTCGGTGGGAGGCTATGGCTATACCTTC,CASRPSVGGYGYTF,NA,NA,TRBJ1-2,TRBV2
TGTGCCAGTCGACCTTTTGTGGGACAAGGAAGTGAAGCTTTCTTT,CASRPFVGQGSEAFF,NA,NA,TRBJ1-1,TRBV6-2/TRBV6-3
TGTGCCAGTAGTATCGACGTCCGCGGTCGTACCACTGAAGCTTTCTTT,CASSIDVRGRTTEAFF,NA,once,TRBJ1-1,TRBV28
TGTGCCATCAACCCGGGAAGCAACAAACAGTACTTC,CAINPGSNKQYF,NA,NA,TRBJ2-7,TRBV10-3
TGCAGCGTTCTGATCAGGGGCAGGGGCACTGAAGCTTTCTTT,CSVLIRGRGTEAFF,NA,NA,TRBJ1-1,TRBV29-1
TGTGCCAACAGCACGGACAGTGGGCACTCCTACGAGCAGTACTTC,CANSTDSGHSYEQYF,NA,NA,TRBJ2-7,TRBV5-4
TGTGCCAGCAGTACCCCATTTAGTGGGAGATACGAGCAGTACTTC,CASSTPFSGRYEQYF,NA,NA,TRBJ2-7,TRBV6-1
TGCGCCAGTAGTTTGATGAGGTTCACAGATATGCAGTATTTT,CASSLMRFTDMQYF,NA,NA,TRBJ2-3,TRBV10-1
TGTGCCGGCAGATATCAGACGGGGCTAACTGAAGCTTTCTTT,CAGRYQTGLTEAFF,NA,NA,TRBJ1-1,TRBV12-3/TRBV12-4
TGCAGCGTTGAAGATCTGTGTGTTCGTGAGCAGTTCTTC,CSVEDLCVREQFF,NA,NA,TRBJ2-1,TRBV29-1